These 11 T cell receptor beta chains were sequenced from one sample in a study of T cells in Graves' hyperthyroidism and ophthalmopathy. RNA transcripts served as the template for amplifying TCR beta CDR3 regions. A set of HTBI primers served as the primers for a first-round RT-PCR of the TCR CDR3. TCRdb re-called the multiplex PCR reads with MiXCR, one entry per CDR3 protein. The sample contains a few hundred thousand distinct CDR3 sequences, about 14% of which appear only once. The sequenced sample was blood. The receptors here all came from a woman aged 25-40 years with Graves' ophthalmopathy.

This clonotype was recorded only once. A read error may be the cause here, since a much bigger clone is one base away. This sequence joins TRBV4-1 and TRBJ2-7; a possible D gene is TRBD1 (6 bases). CDR3 length: 14 amino acids. CDR1 is MGHRA, CDR2 YSYEKL, per germline. CDR3 in DNA: TGCGCCAGCAGCCAGATAGCAGGGGTCTACGGGCAGTACTTC. Protein product: CASSQIAGVYGQYF.

This clonotype appeared a few times. V gene TRBV7-9 combines with J gene TRBJ2-1; D is possibly TRBD1 or TRBD2 (5 bases each). Germline V CDR1 and CDR2: SEHNR, FQNEAQ (reference sequence). Trimming shortened V by 6 bases and J by 5 bases, and 11 bases separated the two germline ends. The CDR3 loop spans 13 amino acids. CDR3 DNA sequence: TGTGCCAGCAGAAGACTGGGGGACAATGAGCAGTTCTTC. It yields the protein CASRRLGDNEQFF.

There are many counts of this clonotype. The J gene is TRBJ1-1, the V gene TRBV28, with 8 positions matching TRBD1. Per germline, CDR1 MDHEN and CDR2 SYDVKM. V lost 2 bases, J lost 1 base, and 3 bases stayed unmatched. The CDR3 is made up of 15 amino acids. CDR3 coding DNA: TGTGCCAGCAGTTTAGTTGGACAGGGGAACACTGAAGCTTTCTTT. The encoded protein is CASSLVGQGNTEAFF.

This clonotype was counted a few times. A junction end diverges from the germline sequence, so it may reflect a read error. J is TRBJ2-7 and V is TRBV18; D not resolved. The length of the CDR3 is 16 residues. The germline V gene has CDR1 KGHSH and CDR2 LQKENI. Here the CDR3 reads CGSSSSPGGSSYEQYF. The CDR3 nucleotides read TGTGGCAGCTCATCTTCTCCCGGCGGTAGCTCCTACGAGCAGTACTTC. The full variable domain, with the rest looked up from reference TRBV18 and TRBJ2-7, is NAGVMQNPRHLVRRRGQEARLRCSPMKGHSHVYWYRQLPEEGLKFMVYLQKENIIDESGMPKERFSAEFPKEGPSILRIQQVVRGDSAAYFCGSSSSPGGSSYEQYFGPGTRLTVT.

In this sample, this clonotype turned up many times. As DNA, the CDR3 is TGTGCCAGCAGCTTCAAGAGCGGGGGGCCGGGGACCCAGTACTTC. The encoded protein is CASSFKSGGPGTQYF. V usage is TRBV7-2 and J usage is TRBJ2-5; 9 positions agree with TRBD2. Germline CDR1 reads SGHTA; CDR2 reads FQGNSA. The V segment lost 3 bases and the J segment 7 bases; nucleotides outside the gene matches: 9. CDR3 length: 15 amino acids.

This clonotype was detected ten times or more. This rearrangement joins TRBV24-1 to TRBJ2-1; maybe TRBD2 (6 bases). V was trimmed by 7 bases and J by 1 base, leaving 13 bases between them. In germline, CDR1 is KGHDR, CDR2 SFDVKD. This CDR3 has 15 residues. The CDR3 nucleotides read TGTGCCACCAGCGGCCCCGGGGGATCCTACAATGAGCAGTTCTTC. It codes for CATSGPGGSYNEQFF.

This clonotype was recorded many times. The chain uses TRBV28 and TRBJ1-5, with D possibly TRBD1 on 5 matching bases. The CDR3 consists of 13 residues. In germline, CDR1 is MDHEN, CDR2 SYDVKM. V was shortened by 5 bases and J by 5 bases, with 10 bases between the two germline ends. CDR3 sequence reads: CASSQQEYQPQHF. The CDR3 DNA reads TGTGCCAGCAGTCAACAGGAGTATCAGCCCCAGCATTTT.

In its sample, this clonotype was seen a few times. The rearrangement joins TRBV9 to TRBJ2-7; D unclear. The CDR3 sequence is 14 residues long. CDR1 and CDR2 (germline): SGDLS, YYNGEE. V was clipped by 4 bases and J by 7 bases, with 18 bases between them. CDR3 nucleotide sequence: TGTGCCAGCAGCCCACGAACTGGGCCCGGGGAGCAGTACTTC. It encodes CASSPRTGPGEQYF.

This clonotype appeared many times. V is TRBV29-1 and J is TRBJ2-7; the match to TRBD2 covers 8 bases. The CDR3 covers 14 residues. The germline gives CDR1 SQVTM, CDR2 ANQGSEA. The ends lost 0 bases at V and 0 bases at J; junction bases unmatched: 1. The DNA of the CDR3 is TGCAGCGTTGAAGAGAGCGGGAGCTCCTACGAGCAGTACTTC. Translation: CSVEESGSSYEQYF.

This clonotype was seen more than once but under ten times. V usage is TRBV6-1 and J usage is TRBJ2-1; D gene ambiguous. In germline, CDR1 is MNHNS, CDR2 SASEGT. The CDR3 has 15 amino acids. The V end lost 4 bases, the J end lost 4 bases, and 14 bases lay between the germline ends. This chain's CDR3 is CASSVVDTRYNEQFF. In DNA, the CDR3 is TGTGCCAGCAGTGTGGTAGACACCCGGTACAATGAGCAGTTCTTC.

This clonotype was picked up many times. The V and J genes are TRBV28 and TRBJ2-3, with D uncertain. CDR1 is MDHEN, CDR2 SYDVKM, per germline. V was cut by 2 bases and J by 4 bases, with 7 bases left in between. The CDR3 has 13 residues. CDR3 sequence: CASSLPFSDTQYF. The DNA of the CDR3 is TGTGCCAGCAGTTTACCCTTTTCAGATACGCAGTATTTT.